Shown below are 6 T cell receptor beta chains from a single sample sequenced in a study of blood T cells in healthy people across ages. With a J-beta primer mix and a sample-barcoded 5' primer, a second PCR ran roughly 7 to 11 cycles. MiXCR was run by TCRdb on the 5' RACE reads, yielding one entry per CDR3 protein. The table lists about 650,000 distinct CDR3 sequences, 32% of them singletons. Sample: blood. The receptors were gathered from a woman aged 80 or older in good health.

The CDR3 loop is CSASRVPGELFF. The CDR3 DNA reads as TGCAGTGCTAGCAGGGTTCCCGGGGAGCTGTTTTTT. V gene TRBV20-1 combines with J gene TRBJ2-2, with TRBD1 as a possible D gene (5 bases). Trimming removed 3 bases from V and 6 bases from J, with 8 bases in between. The CDR3 runs to 12 residues. The germline gives CDR1 DFQATT, CDR2 SNEGSKA (reference sequence).

This clonotype was seen a single time. Being one base from a much bigger clone, this may be a read error. This chain joins TRBV7-9 and TRBJ2-7; tentatively, D is TRBD2 (6 bases). V gave up 2 bases and J gave up 7 bases, with 15 bases separating them. CDR1 is SEHNR and CDR2 is FQNEAQ in the germline V gene (reference sequence). The CDR3 runs to 14 residues. The CDR3, as DNA: TGTGCCAGCAGCTTAAGGAGGGCTGACAATGAGCAGTACTTC. Translated: CASSLRRADNEQYF. Looking up the rest from reference TRBV7-9 and TRBJ2-7 gives the full variable domain: DTGVSQNPRHKITKRGQNVTFRCDPISEHNRLYWYRQTLGQGPEFLTYFQNEAQLEKSRLLSDRFSAERPKGSFSTLEIQRTEQGDSAMYLCASSLRRADNEQYFGPGTRLTVT.

The chain has TRBV5-1 and TRBJ2-1, with D unclear. The germline V gene has CDR1 SGHRS and CDR2 YFSETQ. The CDR3 is 15 residues long. Trimming removed 0 bases at V and 0 bases at J, with 7 bases between. CDR3 nucleotides: TGCGCCAGCAGCTTGGAGCCAAGCTCCTACAATGAGCAGTTCTTC. It encodes CASSLEPSSYNEQFF.

Ten or more counts support this clonotype. The chain combines TRBV6-5 with TRBJ1-2; no clear D gene. CDR3 length: 11 residues. Germline assignment: CDR1 MNHEY and CDR2 SVGAGI. Trimming pared 6 bases from V and 9 bases from J, leaving 11 bases between. The CDR3 loop is CASRQLSSYTF. CDR3 DNA: TGTGCCAGCAGACAGTTATCGAGCTACACCTTC.

This clonotype was observed many times. The rearrangement links TRBV7-2 to TRBJ2-7; a weak D match, TRBD1 (6 bases). Germline values: CDR1 SGHTA, CDR2 FQGNSA. V was shortened by 2 bases and J by 12 bases, with 14 bases between the two germline ends. The CDR3 spans 12 residues. The CDR3 sequence is CASSLQGLEAYF. The DNA of the CDR3 is TGTGCCAGCAGCTTACAGGGGCTGGAAGCGTACTTC.

This clonotype was counted at least ten times. CDR3 sequence (DNA): TGCAGTGCTAGCCGGCTAGCGGGGGGGGAGACCCAGTACTTC. Protein product: CSASRLAGGETQYF. This rearrangement joins TRBV20-1 to TRBJ2-5; 12 nucleotides line up with TRBD2. Germline lookup yields CDR1 DFQATT and CDR2 SNEGSKA (reference sequence). CDR3 size: 14 residues. V trimming: 3 bases; J trimming: 5 bases; junction bases outside the gene matches: 4.